The T cell receptor beta chain under discussion was sequenced for a study of blood T cells in healthy people across ages. For the study at large: Template-switching capture recovered about one barcoded beta molecule per two T cells.

This clonotype turned up a few times. Antigen: not known. The use of a sample-barcoded 5' primer and a J-beta primer mix characterized a second PCR of roughly 7 to 11 cycles. TCRdb analysed the 5' RACE reads with MiXCR anew, one entry per CDR3 protein. The sample has 1.5 million to 2 million distinct CDR3 sequences; about 35% are singletons. Study conclusions and caveats: Long-lived donors carried more naive CD4+ cells and greater diversity than aged donors.

PBMCs were isolated at a quantity of at least 6 million per sample. Per sample, extraction of total RNA gave at least 5 micrograms in every case. The germline CDR1 and CDR2 sequences are DFQATT and SNEGSKA (reference sequence). The CDR3 runs to 11 residues. The ends lost 5 bases at V and 7 bases at J; junction bases unmatched: 3. This chain uses TRBV20-1 with TRBJ1-2, with TRBD1 identical over 8 bases. The TCR was taken from a woman aged 30 to 39 in good health. The sample consisted of blood. CDR3 region: CSAQGAAGYTF. The DNA of the CDR3 is TGCAGTGCTCAGGGGGCGGCTGGCTACACCTTC.